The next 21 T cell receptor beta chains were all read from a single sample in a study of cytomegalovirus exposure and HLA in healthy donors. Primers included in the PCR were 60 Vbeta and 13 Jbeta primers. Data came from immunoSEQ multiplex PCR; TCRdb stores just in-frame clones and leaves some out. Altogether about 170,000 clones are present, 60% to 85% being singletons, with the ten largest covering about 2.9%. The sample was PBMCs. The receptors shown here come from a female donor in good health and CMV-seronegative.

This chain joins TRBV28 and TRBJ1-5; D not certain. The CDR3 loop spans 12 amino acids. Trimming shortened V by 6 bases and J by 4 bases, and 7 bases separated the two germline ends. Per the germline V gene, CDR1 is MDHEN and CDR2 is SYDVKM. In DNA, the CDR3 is TGTGCCAGCAGACGACAAAATCAGCCCCAGCATTTT. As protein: CASRRQNQPQHF.

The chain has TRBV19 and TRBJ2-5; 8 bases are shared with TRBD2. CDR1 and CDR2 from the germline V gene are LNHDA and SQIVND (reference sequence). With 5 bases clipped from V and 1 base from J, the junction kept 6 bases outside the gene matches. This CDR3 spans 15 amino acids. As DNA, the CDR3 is TGTGCCAGTAGTGACCCCCGGGGGGGCCAAGAGACCCAGTACTTC. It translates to CASSDPRGGQETQYF.

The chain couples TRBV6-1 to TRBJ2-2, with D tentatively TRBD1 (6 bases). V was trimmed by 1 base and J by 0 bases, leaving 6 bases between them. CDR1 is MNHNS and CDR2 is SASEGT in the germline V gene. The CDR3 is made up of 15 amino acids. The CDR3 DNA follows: TGTGCCAGCAGTGAAGACAGGGCGAACACCGGGGAGCTGTTTTTT. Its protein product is CASSEDRANTGELFF.

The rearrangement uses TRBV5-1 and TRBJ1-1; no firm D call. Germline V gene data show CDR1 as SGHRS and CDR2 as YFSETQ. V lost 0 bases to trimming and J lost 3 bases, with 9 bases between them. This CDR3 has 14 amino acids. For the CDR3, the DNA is TGCGCCAGCAGCTTGGAGGGAGGGTACACTGAAGCTTTCTTT. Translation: CASSLEGGYTEAFF.

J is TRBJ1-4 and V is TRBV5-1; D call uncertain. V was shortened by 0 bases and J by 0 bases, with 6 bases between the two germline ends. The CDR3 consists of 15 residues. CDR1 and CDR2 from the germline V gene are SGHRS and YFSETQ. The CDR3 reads CASSLAGATNEKLFF. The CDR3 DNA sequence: TGCGCCAGCAGCTTGGCCGGTGCAACTAATGAAAAACTGTTTTTT.

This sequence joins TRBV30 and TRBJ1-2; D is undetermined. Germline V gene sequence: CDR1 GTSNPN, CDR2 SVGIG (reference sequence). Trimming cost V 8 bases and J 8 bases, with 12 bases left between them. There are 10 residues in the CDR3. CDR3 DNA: TGTGCCGGAGGTCGCGGCGGCTACACCTTC. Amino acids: CAGGRGGYTF.

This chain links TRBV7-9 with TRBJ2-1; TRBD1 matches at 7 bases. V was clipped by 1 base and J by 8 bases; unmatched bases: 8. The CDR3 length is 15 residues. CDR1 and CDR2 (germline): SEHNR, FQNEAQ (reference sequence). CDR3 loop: CASSLVWDRVYEQFF. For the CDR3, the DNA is TGTGCCAGCAGCTTAGTATGGGACAGAGTCTATGAGCAGTTCTTC.

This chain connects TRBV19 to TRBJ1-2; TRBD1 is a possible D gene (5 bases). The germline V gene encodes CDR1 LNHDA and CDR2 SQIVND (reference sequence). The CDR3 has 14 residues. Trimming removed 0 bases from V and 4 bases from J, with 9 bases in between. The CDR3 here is CASSIDLGGYGYTF. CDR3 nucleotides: TGTGCCAGTAGTATAGATTTGGGGGGCTATGGCTACACCTTC.

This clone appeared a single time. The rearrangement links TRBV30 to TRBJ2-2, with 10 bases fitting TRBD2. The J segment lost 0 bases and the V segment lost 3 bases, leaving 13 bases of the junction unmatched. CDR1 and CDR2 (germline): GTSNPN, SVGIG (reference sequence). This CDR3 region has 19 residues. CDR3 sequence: CAWRKAGTSDTANTGELFF. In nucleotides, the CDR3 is TGTGCCTGGAGGAAAGCCGGGACTAGCGATACTGCGAACACCGGGGAGCTGTTTTTT.

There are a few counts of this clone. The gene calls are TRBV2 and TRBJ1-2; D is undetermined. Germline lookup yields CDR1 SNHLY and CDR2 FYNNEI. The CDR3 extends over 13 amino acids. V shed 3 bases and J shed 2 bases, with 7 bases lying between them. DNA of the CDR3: TGTGCCAGCAGTGACAGTCTGAACTATGGCTACACCTTC. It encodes CASSDSLNYGYTF.

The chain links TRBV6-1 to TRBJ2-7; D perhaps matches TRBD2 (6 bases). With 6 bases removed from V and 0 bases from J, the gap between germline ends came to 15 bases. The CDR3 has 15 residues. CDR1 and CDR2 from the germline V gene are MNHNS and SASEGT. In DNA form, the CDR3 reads TGTGCCAGCAGGCCACCGGGACTCAGCTCCTACGAGCAGTACTTC. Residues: CASRPPGLSSYEQYF.

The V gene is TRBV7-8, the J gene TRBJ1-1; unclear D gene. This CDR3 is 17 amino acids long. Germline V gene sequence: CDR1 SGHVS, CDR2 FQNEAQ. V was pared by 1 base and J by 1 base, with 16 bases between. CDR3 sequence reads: CASSLVSGLGTNTEAFF. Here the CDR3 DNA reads TGTGCCAGCAGCTTAGTTAGCGGACTCGGTACGAACACTGAAGCTTTCTTT.

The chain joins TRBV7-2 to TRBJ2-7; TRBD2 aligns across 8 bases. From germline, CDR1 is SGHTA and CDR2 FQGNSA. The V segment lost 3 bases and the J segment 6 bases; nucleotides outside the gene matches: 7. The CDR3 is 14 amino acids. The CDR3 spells CASSLGLGVGEQYF. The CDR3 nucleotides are TGTGCCAGCAGCTTGGGACTAGGCGTAGGCGAGCAGTACTTC.

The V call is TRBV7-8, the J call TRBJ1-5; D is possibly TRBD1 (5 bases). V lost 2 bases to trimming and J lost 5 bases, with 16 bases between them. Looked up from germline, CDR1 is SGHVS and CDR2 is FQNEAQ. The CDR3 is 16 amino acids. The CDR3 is CASSLIGGAIYQPQHF. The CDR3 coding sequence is TGTGCCAGCAGCTTAATAGGAGGGGCGATTTATCAGCCCCAGCATTTT.

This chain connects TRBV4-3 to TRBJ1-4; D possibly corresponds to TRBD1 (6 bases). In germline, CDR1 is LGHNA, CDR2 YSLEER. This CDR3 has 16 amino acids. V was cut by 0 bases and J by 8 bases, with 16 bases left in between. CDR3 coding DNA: TGCGCCAGCAGCCAAGATCGCGTCAGGGGTGTCGAAAAACTGTTTTTT. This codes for CASSQDRVRGVEKLFF.

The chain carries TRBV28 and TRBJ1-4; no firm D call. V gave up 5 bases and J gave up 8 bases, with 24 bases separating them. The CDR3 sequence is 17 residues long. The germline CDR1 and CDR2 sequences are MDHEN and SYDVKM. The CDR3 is CASSPAAGIRTREKLFF. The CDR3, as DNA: TGTGCCAGCAGTCCTGCGGCCGGGATTCGCACTAGGGAAAAACTGTTTTTT. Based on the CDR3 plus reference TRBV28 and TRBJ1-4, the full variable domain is DVKVTQSSRYLVKRTGEKVFLECVQDMDHENMFWYRQDPGLGLRLIYFSYDVKMKEKGDIPEGYSVSREKKERFSLILESASTNQTSMYLCASSPAAGIRTREKLFFGSGTQLSVL.

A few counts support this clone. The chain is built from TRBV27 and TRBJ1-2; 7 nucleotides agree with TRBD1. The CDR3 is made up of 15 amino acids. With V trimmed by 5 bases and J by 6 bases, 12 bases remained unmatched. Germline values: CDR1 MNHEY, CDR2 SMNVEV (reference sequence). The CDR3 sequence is CASSPSPDRTDGYTF. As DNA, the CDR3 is TGTGCCAGCAGTCCTTCCCCGGACAGGACTGATGGCTACACCTTC.

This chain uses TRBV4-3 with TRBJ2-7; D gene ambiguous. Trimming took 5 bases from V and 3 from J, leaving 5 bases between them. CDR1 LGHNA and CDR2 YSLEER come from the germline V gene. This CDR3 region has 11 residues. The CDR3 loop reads CASSNSYEQYF. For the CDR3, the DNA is TGCGCCAGCAGCAACAGCTACGAGCAGTACTTC.

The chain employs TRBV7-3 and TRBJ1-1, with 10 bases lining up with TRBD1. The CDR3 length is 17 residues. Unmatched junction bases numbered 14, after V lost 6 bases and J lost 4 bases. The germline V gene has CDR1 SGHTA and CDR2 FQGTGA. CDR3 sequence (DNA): TGTGCCAGCAGTCAAGCGACAGGGGGCGAAAGGGGCACTGAAGCTTTCTTT. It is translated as CASSQATGGERGTEAFF.

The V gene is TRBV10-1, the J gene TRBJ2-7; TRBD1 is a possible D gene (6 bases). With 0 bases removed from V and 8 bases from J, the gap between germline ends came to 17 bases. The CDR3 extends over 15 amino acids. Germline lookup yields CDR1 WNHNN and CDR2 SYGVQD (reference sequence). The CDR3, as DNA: TGCGCCAGCAGTGAGTCCCGACAGGCCGTTACGAAGCAGTACTTC. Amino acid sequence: CASSESRQAVTKQYF.

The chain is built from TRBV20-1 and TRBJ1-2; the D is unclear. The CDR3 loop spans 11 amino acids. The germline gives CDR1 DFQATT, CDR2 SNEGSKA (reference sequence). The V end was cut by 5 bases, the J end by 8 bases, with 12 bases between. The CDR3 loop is CSAPLGNGYTF. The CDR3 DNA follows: TGCAGTGCTCCCCTCGGGAACGGCTACACCTTC.